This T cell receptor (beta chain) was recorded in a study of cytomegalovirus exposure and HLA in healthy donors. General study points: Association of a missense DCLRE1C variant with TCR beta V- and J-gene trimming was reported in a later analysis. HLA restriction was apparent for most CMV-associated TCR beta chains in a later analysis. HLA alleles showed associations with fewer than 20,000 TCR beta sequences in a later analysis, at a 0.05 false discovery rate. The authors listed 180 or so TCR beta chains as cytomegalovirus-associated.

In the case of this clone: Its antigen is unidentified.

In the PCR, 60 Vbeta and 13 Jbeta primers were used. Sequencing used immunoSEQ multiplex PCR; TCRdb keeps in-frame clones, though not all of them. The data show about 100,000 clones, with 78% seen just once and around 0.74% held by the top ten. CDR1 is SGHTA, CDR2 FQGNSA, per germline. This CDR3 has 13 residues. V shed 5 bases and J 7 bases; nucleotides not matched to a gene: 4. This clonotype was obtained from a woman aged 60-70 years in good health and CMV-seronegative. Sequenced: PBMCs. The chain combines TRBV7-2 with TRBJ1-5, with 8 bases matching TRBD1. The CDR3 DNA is TGTGCCAGCAGCGACCGGACAGGGCAGCCCCAGCATTTT. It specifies CASSDRTGQPQHF.